These 4 T cell receptor beta chains were sequenced from one sample in a study of OX40 agonist ivuxolimab in advanced cancers. Sequencing was performed with immunoSEQ multiplex PCR; in TCRdb, only in-frame clones are kept and a portion is missing. Of about 60,000 clones listed, roughly nine tenths are singletons. Sequenced material: CD4+ or CD8+ T cells sorted from blood, taken in a trial of the OX40 agonist ivuxolimab. The origin of the receptors is an adult with an advanced solid tumor such as melanoma, head and neck, liver or kidney cancer.

The chain carries TRBV18 and TRBJ2-3; 14 bases align to TRBD2. The CDR3 has 16 amino acids. V shed 6 bases and J 4 bases; nucleotides not matched to a gene: 6. Per germline, CDR1 KGHSH and CDR2 LQKENI. CDR3: CASSPGTSGSADTQYF. In DNA, the CDR3 is TGTGCCAGCTCCCCCGGGACTAGCGGGAGCGCAGATACGCAGTATTTT.

The V gene is TRBV28, the J gene TRBJ2-2; the D gene is possibly TRBD2 (6 bases). Trimming took off 7 bases at V and 2 bases at J, with 20 bases between the two ends. CDR3 length equals 17 residues. Germline CDR1 MDHEN, CDR2 SYDVKM. CDR3 nucleotides: TGTGCCAGCAATTCCCCCCGGGACTCCACAAACACCGGGGAGCTGTTTTTT. It specifies CASNSPRDSTNTGELFF.

Concerning this clone: Different DNA sequences within this sample yield the same CDR3. The genes are TRBV4-3 and TRBJ2-2; the D gene is possibly TRBD1 (6 bases). Trimming shortened V by 0 bases and J by 7 bases, and 9 bases separated the two germline ends. This CDR3 spans 14 amino acids. Germline assignment: CDR1 LGHNA and CDR2 YSLEER. In nucleotides, the CDR3 is TGCGCCAGCAGCCAAGAAGGGGGAAGCGGGGAGCTGTTTTTT. This translates into CASSQEGGSGELFF.

The chain combines TRBV2 with TRBJ2-1; 10 bases are shared with TRBD2. The ends lost 7 bases at V and 14 bases at J; junction bases unmatched: 20. Germline V gene data show CDR1 as SNHLY and CDR2 as FYNNEI. This CDR3 has 16 amino acids. As DNA, the CDR3 is TGTGCCAGCACCGCCAGGGAGCGGGAGGGGACATCGGGGAAGTTCTTC. Translation gives CASTAREREGTSGKFF.